This T cell receptor beta chain was profiled in a study of T cells after yellow fever vaccination. Whole-study findings and limits: A small proportion of clonotypes was detected in both the CD4 and CD8 compartments. The study found a weaker secondary response that peaked faster, day 5 versus 15. Researchers cautioned that FACS-sorted repertoires could harbor abundant clonotypes contaminating from the bulk population.

J was trimmed by 6 bases and V by 1 base; bases with no gene match: 5. The CDR3 loop spans 15 amino acids. The germline V gene encodes CDR1 SGHVS and CDR2 FQNEAQ. Conversion of TCR transcripts into cDNA relied on 5'RACE template switching, which added a universal primer site and UMIs. TCRdb re-derived calls from the 5' RACE reads in MiXCR, one entry per CDR3 protein. The table shows 500,000 to 650,000 distinct CDR3 sequences, with about a sixth occurring only once. A remark on this clonotype: The antigen is undetermined.

The clonotype originates from a man aged 18 to 30 who received the YFV17D yellow fever vaccine. The rearrangement joins TRBV7-8 to TRBJ2-3; 9 nucleotides align to TRBD2. This specimen was PBMCs, taken around 5 days after the first yellow fever vaccination. For the CDR3, the DNA is TGTGCCAGCAGCTTAGGGCGGGGGGGCCTGGATACGCAGTATTTT. Encoded protein: CASSLGRGGLDTQYF.